The T cell receptor beta chain described here comes from a study of identical twins. Broader study findings: The degree of excess twin sharing was weaker in beta out-of-frame sequences. It was out-of-frame TCR alpha sharing in monozygotic twins that models underestimated.

The V gene lost 0 bases and the J gene lost 6 bases, with 9 bases spanning the gap. In germline, CDR1 is MNHEY, CDR2 SVGAGI. CDR3 length: 14 residues. It was template switching that added a universal primer site, and there were unique molecular identifiers on the cDNA. Via MiXCR, TCRdb re-called the 5' RACE reads, giving one row per CDR3 protein. The sample has hundreds of thousands of distinct CDR3 sequences, 9% to 15% seen once. This clonotype occurred a few times. Its antigen is unknown. These data are also associated with another study on yellow fever vaccine responses in identical twins.

What was sequenced was PBMCs. This clonotype originated in a woman between 18 and 29 years old in good health. The V gene is TRBV6-5, the J gene TRBJ2-1, with a weak D call TRBD1 (5 bases). CDR3 protein: CASSYSKGFNEQFF. CDR3 nucleotides: TGTGCCAGCAGTTACTCCAAGGGGTTCAATGAGCAGTTCTTC.